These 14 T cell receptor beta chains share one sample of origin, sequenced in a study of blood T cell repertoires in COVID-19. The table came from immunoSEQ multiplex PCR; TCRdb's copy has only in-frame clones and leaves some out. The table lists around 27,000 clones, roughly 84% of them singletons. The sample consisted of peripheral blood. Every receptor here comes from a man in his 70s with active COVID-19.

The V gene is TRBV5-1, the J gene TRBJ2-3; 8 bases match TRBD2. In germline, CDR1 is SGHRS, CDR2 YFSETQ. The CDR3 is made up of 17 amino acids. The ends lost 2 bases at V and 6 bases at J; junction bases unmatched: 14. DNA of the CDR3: TGCGCCAGCAGCTTCCCCCGGGGAGCGGGAGTAGTGGATACGCAGTATTTT. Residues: CASSFPRGAGVVDTQYF.

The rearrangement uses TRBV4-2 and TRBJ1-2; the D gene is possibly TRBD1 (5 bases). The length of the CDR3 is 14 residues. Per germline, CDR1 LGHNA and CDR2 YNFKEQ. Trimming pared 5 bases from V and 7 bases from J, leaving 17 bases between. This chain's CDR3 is CASSVGLTEGGYTF. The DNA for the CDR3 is TGTGCCAGCAGCGTGGGACTCACCGAGGGTGGCTACACCTTC.

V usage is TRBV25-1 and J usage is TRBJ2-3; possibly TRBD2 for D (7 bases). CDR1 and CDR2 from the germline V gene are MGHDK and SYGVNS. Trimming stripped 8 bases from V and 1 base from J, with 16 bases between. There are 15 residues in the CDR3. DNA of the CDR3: TGTGCCAGCGGCCGAGGCGGGGGCCGCACAGATACGCAGTATTTT. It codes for CASGRGGGRTDTQYF.

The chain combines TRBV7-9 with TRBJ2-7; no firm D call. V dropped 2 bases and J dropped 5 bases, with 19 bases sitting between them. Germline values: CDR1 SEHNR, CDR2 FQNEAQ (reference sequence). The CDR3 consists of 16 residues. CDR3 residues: CASSLTIRLSPHEQYF. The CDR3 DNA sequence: TGTGCCAGCAGCTTAACCATTCGTCTATCCCCTCACGAGCAGTACTTC.

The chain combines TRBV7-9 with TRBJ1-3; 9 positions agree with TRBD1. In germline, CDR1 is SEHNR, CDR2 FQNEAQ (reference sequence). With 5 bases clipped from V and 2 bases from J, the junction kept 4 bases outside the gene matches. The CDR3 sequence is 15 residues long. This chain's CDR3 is CASSRDRVAGNTIYF. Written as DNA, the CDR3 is TGTGCCAGCAGCCGGGACAGGGTCGCTGGAAACACCATATATTTT.

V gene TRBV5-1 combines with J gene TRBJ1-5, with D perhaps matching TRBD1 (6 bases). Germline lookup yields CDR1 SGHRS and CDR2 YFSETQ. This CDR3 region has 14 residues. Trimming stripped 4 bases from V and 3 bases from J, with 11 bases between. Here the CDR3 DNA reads TGCGCCAGCAGCCTCGGACAGCCCAATCAGCCCCAGCATTTT. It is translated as CASSLGQPNQPQHF.

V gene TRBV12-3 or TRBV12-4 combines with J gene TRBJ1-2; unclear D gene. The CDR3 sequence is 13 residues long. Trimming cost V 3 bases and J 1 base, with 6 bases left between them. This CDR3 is CASSLELNYGYTF. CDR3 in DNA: TGTGCCAGCAGTTTGGAGCTTAACTATGGCTACACCTTC.

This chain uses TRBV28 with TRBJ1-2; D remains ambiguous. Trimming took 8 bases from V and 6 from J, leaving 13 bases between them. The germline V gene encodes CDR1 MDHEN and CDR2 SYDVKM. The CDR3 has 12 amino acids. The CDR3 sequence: CASWRLGDGYTF. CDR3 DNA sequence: TGTGCCAGCTGGAGGCTTGGGGATGGCTACACCTTC.

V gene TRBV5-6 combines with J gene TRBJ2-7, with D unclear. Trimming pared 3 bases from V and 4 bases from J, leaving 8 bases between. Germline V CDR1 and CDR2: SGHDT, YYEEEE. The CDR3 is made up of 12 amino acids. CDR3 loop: CASSSLLYEQYF. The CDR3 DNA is TGTGCCAGCAGCTCCCTCCTTTACGAGCAGTACTTC.

The CDR3, as DNA: TGTGCCAGCAGTTACTCTCTAGCGGACCTCTCCTACGAGCAGTACTTC. Translation gives CASSYSLADLSYEQYF. The rearrangement uses TRBV6-2 or TRBV6-3 and TRBJ2-7; 7 nucleotides agree with TRBD2. Germline assignment: CDR1 MNHEY and CDR2 SVGEGT. V gave up 0 bases and J gave up 0 bases; unmatched junction bases: 5. CDR3 length equals 16 residues.

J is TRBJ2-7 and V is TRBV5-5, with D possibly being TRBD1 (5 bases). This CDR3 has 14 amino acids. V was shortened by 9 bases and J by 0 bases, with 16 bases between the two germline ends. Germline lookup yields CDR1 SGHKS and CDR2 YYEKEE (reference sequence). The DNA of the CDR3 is TGTGCCACTTCATGGGGCGGATTCTCCTACGAGCAGTACTTC. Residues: CATSWGGFSYEQYF.

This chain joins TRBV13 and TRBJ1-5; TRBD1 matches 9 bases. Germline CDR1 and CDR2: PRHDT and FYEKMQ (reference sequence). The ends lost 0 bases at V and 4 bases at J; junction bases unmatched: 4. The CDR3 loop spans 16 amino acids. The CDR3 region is CASSLGADRGNQPQHF. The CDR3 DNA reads TGTGCCAGCAGCTTAGGAGCGGACAGGGGAAATCAGCCCCAGCATTTT.

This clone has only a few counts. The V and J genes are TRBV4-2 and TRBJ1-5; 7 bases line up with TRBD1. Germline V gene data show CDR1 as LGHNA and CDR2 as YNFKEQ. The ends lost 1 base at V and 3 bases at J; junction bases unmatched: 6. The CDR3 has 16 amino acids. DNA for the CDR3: TGTGCCAGCAGCCAAGCCGGGACAGCAATCAATCAGCCCCAGCATTTT. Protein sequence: CASSQAGTAINQPQHF.

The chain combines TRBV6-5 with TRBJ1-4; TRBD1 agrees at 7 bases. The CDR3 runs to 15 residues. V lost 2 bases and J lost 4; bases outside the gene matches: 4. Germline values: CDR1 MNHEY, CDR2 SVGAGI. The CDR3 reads CASSYQGGYNEKLFF. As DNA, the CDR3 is TGTGCCAGCAGTTACCAGGGGGGTTATAATGAAAAACTGTTTTTT.